What follows are 9 T cell receptor beta chains derived from one specimen sequenced in a study of T cell responses to AZD1222 COVID-19 vaccine. Repertoires were generated with immunoSEQ multiplex PCR, while TCRdb's copy carries only in-frame clones and drops some. The top ten hold 10% of the sample, which has around 100,000 clones, 70% to 90% seen once. Sequenced here: peripheral blood, sampled 28 days after the second AZD1222 dose. All receptors come from an adult who received the AZD1222 COVID-19 vaccine.

This clone qualifies as medium-sized (0.01 to 0.1%). The genes are TRBV7-9 and TRBJ2-3; no firm D call. Germline V gene data show CDR1 as SEHNR and CDR2 as FQNEAQ (reference sequence). CDR3 length: 12 amino acids. V gave up 11 bases and J gave up 1 base, with 10 bases separating them. The CDR3 sequence is CADTSGTDTQYF. Written as DNA, the CDR3 is TGTGCCGACACATCGGGCACAGATACGCAGTATTTT.

V gene TRBV29-1 combines with J gene TRBJ1-4, with D perhaps matching TRBD1 (6 bases). The germline V and J ends were trimmed by 4 bases and 10 bases, with 13 bases remaining between them. Per germline, CDR1 SQVTM and CDR2 ANQGSEA. This CDR3 spans 12 amino acids. The DNA of the CDR3 is TGCAGCGTTGCGTCAGGGGCGGGAAAACTGTTTTTT. It yields the protein CSVASGAGKLFF.

This clone was counted once. V and J are TRBV28 and TRBJ1-1; D call uncertain. The CDR3 is 15 amino acids. Germline V lookup: CDR1 MDHEN, CDR2 SYDVKM. The V end lost 5 bases, the J end lost 1 base, and 14 bases lay between the germline ends. The CDR3 here is CASSTGPVTNTEAFF. The DNA of the CDR3 is TGTGCCAGCAGTACCGGGCCAGTCACGAACACTGAAGCTTTCTTT.

This sequence joins TRBV2 and TRBJ1-2; 7 positions match TRBD1. The trim removed 0 bases at V and 7 bases at J, leaving 5 bases unmatched. Germline CDR1 SNHLY, CDR2 FYNNEI. The CDR3 has 14 residues. CDR3 in DNA: TGTGCCAGCAGTGAAGCAGGGGGCAGGGTTGGCTACACCTTC. This codes for CASSEAGGRVGYTF.

The gene calls are TRBV6-5 and TRBJ1-1; D ambiguous. The germline gives CDR1 MNHEY, CDR2 SVGAGI. The CDR3 runs to 14 residues. Trimming took off 8 bases at V and 1 base at J, with 14 bases between the two ends. As DNA, the CDR3 is TGTGCCAGCCGAATACCGGGAGGGAACACTGAAGCTTTCTTT. Translation gives CASRIPGGNTEAFF.

This clone was found once. V is TRBV19 and J is TRBJ1-1, with D tentatively TRBD1 (6 bases). Germline V gene data show CDR1 as LNHDA and CDR2 as SQIVND (reference sequence). V shed 4 bases and J shed 7 bases, with 22 bases lying between them. The length of the CDR3 is 16 residues. The CDR3 nucleotides are TGTGCCAGTAGTACCCTCCGGGCATCAGGGGTGGGTGAAGCTTTCTTT. This encodes CASSTLRASGVGEAFF.

The chain uses TRBV7-3 and TRBJ1-1, with no clear D. The length of the CDR3 is 12 residues. Trimming stripped 6 bases from V and 1 base from J, with 6 bases between. The germline V gene encodes CDR1 SGHTA and CDR2 FQGTGA. The CDR3 bases are TGTGCCAGCAGTAACGGGAACACTGAAGCTTTCTTT. It yields the protein CASSNGNTEAFF.

This chain connects TRBV4-3 to TRBJ1-5, with D possibly being TRBD1 (5 bases). The CDR3 totals 16 residues. The germline V gene encodes CDR1 LGHNA and CDR2 YSLEER. The germline V and J ends were trimmed by 1 base and 3 bases, with 13 bases remaining between them. The CDR3 sequence is CASSQAWGGTNQPQHF. DNA of the CDR3: TGCGCCAGCAGCCAAGCCTGGGGGGGTACCAATCAGCCCCAGCATTTT.

About this clone itself: The germline gene is not matched at one end of the junction; a read error may be the cause. The gene calls are TRBV19 and TRBJ2-5; D is unresolved. There are 10 residues in the CDR3. CDR1 and CDR2 from the germline V gene are LNHDA and SQIVND (reference sequence). The CDR3, as DNA: TGTGCCAGTAGTCCCTTCGGCCGAGACTTC. This sequence encodes CASSPFGRDF.